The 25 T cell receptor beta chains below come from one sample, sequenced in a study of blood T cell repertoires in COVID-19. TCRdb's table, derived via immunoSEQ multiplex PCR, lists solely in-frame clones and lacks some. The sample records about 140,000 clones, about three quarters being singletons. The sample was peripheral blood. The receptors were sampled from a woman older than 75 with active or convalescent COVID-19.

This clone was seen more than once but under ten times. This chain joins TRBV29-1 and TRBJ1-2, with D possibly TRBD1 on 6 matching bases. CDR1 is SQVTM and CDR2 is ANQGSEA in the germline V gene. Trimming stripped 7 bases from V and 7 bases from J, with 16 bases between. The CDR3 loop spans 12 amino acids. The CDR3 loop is CSAEAGGRGYTF. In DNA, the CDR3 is TGCAGCGCCGAAGCGGGGGGCCGTGGCTACACCTTC.

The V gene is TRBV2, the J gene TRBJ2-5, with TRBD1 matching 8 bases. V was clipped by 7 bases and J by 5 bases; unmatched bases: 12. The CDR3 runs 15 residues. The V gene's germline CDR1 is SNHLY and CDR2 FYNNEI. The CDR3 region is CASKGQGYGVETQYF. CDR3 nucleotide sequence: TGTGCCAGCAAAGGACAGGGTTATGGTGTTGAGACCCAGTACTTC.

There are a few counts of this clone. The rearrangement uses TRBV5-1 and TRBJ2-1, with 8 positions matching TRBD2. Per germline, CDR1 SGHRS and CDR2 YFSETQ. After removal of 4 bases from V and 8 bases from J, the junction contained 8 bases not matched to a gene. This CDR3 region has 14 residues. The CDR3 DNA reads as TGCGCCAGCAGCACGAGGACTAGCCGCGATGAGCAGTTCTTC. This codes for CASSTRTSRDEQFF.

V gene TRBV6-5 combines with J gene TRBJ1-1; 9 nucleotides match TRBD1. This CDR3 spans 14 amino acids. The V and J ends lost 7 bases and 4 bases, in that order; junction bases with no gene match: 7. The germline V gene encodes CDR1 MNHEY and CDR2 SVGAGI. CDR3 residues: CASTKDRGSTEAFF. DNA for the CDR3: TGTGCCAGCACTAAAGACAGGGGGAGCACTGAAGCTTTCTTT.

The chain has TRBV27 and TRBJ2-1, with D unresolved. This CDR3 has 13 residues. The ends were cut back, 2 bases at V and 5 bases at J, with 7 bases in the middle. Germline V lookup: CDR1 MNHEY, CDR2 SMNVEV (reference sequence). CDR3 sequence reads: CASSLGLHNEQFF. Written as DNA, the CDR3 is TGTGCCAGCAGTTTAGGGCTTCACAATGAGCAGTTCTTC.

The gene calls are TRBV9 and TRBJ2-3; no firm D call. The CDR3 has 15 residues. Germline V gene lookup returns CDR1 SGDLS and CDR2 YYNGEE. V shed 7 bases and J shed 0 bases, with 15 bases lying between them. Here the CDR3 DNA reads TGTGCCAGCCGCACGTCCGGGTCCAGCACAGATACGCAGTATTTT. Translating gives CASRTSGSSTDTQYF.

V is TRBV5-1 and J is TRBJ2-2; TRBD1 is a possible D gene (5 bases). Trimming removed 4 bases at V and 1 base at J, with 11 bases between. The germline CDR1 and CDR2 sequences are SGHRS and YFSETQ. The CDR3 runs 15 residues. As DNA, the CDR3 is TGCGCCAGCAGCACGACAGTTGAGAACACCGGGGAGCTGTTTTTT. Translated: CASSTTVENTGELFF.

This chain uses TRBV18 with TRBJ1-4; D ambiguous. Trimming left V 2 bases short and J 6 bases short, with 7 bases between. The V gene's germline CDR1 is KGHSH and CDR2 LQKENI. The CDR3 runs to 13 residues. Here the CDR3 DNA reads TGTGCCAGCTCACCAAACCGGGATGAAAAACTGTTTTTT. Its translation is CASSPNRDEKLFF.

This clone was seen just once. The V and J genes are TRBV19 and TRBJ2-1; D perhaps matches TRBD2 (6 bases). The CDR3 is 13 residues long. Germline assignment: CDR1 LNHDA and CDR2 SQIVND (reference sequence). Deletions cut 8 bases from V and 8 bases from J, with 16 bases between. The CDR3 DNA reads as TGTGCCAGTGGGGGGATAAGAGGGGATGAGCAGTTCTTC. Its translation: CASGGIRGDEQFF. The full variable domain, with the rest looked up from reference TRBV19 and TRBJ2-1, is DGGITQSPKYLFRKEGQNVTLSCEQNLNHDAMYWYRQDPGQGLRLIYYSQIVNDFQKGDIAEGYSVSREKKESFPLTVTSAQKNPTAFYLCASGGIRGDEQFFGPGTRLTVL.

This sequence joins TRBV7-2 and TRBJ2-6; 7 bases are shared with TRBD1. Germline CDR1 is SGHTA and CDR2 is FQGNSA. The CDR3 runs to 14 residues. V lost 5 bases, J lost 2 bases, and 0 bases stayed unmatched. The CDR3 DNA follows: TGTGCCAGCAGCGACAGGGCTGGGGCCAACGTCCTGACTTTC. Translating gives CASSDRAGANVLTF.

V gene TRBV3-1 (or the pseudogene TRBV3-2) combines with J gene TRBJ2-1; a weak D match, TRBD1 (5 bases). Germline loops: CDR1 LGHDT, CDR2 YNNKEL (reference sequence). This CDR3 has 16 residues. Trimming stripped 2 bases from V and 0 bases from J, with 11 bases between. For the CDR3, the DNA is TGTGCCAGCAGCCAAAGGGGTCAGAGCTCCTACAATGAGCAGTTCTTC. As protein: CASSQRGQSSYNEQFF.

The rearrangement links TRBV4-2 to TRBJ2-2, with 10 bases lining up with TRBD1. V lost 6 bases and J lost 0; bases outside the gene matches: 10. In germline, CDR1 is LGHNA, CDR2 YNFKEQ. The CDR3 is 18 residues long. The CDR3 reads CASRRLRGQGTNTGELFF. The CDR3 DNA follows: TGTGCCAGCAGGCGCCTAAGGGGACAGGGGACGAACACCGGGGAGCTGTTTTTT.

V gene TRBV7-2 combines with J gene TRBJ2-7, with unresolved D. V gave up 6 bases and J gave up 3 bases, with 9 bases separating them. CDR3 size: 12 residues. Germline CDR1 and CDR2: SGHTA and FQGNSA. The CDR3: CASSKQYYEQYF. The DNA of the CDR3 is TGTGCCAGCAGTAAACAATACTACGAGCAGTACTTC.

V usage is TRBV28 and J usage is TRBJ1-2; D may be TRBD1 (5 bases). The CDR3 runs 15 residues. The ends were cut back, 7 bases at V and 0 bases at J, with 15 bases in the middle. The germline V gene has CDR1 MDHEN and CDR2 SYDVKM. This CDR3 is CASTGRGRANYGYTF. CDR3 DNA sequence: TGTGCCAGCACCGGAAGGGGTAGAGCTAACTATGGCTACACCTTC.

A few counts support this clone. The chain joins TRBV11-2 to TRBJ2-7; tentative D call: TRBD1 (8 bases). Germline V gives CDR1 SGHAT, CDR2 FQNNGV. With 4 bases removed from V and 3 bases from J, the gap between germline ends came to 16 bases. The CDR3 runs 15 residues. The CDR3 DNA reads TGTGCCAGCAGCTACAACAGGGGGGGTAGCTACGAGCAGTACTTC. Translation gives CASSYNRGGSYEQYF.

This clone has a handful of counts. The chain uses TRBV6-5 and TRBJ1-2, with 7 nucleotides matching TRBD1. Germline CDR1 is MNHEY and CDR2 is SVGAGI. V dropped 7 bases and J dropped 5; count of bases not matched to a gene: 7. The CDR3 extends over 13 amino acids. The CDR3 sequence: CASTLQGKYGYTF. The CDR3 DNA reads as TGTGCCAGCACCCTACAGGGGAAGTATGGCTACACCTTC.

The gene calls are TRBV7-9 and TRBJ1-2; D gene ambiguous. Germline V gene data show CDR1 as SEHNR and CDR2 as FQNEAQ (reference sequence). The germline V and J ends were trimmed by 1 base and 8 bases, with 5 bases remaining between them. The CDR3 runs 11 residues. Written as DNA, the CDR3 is TGTGCCAGCAGCTTAGGCGGAGGCTACACCTTC. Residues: CASSLGGGYTF.

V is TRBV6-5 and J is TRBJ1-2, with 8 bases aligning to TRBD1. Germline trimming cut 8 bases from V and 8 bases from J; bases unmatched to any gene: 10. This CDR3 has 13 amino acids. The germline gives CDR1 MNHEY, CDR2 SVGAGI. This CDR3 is CASGRTGFRGYTF. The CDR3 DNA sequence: TGTGCCAGCGGCCGGACAGGGTTTAGGGGCTACACCTTC.

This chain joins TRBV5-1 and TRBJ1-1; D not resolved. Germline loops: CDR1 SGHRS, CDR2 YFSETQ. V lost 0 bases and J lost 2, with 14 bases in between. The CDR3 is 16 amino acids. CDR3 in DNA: TGCGCCAGCAGCTTGGAAGGTAACAGACGAAACACTGAAGCTTTCTTT. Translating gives CASSLEGNRRNTEAFF.

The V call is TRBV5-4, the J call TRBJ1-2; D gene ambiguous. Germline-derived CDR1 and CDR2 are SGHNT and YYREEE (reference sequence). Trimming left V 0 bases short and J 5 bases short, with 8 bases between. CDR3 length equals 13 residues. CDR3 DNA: TGTGCCAGCAGCTTGGTGGAGGGTTATGGCTACACCTTC. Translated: CASSLVEGYGYTF.

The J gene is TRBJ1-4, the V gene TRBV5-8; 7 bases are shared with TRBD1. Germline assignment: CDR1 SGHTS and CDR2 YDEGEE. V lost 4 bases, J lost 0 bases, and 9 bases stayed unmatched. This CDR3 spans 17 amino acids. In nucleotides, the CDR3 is TGTGCCAGCAGCCCCTGGGGGCAGGGGGCAACTAATGAAAAACTGTTTTTT. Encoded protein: CASSPWGQGATNEKLFF. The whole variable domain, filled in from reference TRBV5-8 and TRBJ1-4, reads EAGVTQSPTHLIKTRGQQATLRCSPISGHTSVYWYQQALGLGLQFLLWYDEGEERNRGNFPPRFSGRQFPNYSSELNVNALELEDSALYLCASSPWGQGATNEKLFFGSGTQLSVL.

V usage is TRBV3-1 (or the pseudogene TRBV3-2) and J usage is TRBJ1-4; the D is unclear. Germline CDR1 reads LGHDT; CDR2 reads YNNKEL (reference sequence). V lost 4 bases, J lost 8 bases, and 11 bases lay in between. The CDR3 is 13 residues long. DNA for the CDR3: TGTGCCAGCAGCCGACAAATTGGGGAAAAACTGTTTTTT. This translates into CASSRQIGEKLFF.

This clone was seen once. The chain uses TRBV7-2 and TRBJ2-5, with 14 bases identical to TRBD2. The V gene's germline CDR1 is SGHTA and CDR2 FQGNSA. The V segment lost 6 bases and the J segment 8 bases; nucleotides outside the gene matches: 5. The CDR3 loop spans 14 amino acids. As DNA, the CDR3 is TGTGCCAGCAGTCGACTAGCGGGGGGGCCAACCCAGTACTTC. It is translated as CASSRLAGGPTQYF.

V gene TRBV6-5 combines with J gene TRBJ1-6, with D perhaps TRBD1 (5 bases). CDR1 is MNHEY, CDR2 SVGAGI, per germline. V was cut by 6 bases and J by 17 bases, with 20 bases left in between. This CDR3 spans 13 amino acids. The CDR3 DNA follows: TGTGCCAGCAGGTATAACGAAGGGGATACGGTCCACTTT. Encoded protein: CASRYNEGDTVHF.

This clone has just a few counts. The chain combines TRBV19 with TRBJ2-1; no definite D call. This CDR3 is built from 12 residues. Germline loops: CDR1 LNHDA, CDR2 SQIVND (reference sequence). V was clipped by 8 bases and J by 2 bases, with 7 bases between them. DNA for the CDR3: TGTGCCAGTCAAAATGCCTACAATGAGCAGTTCTTC. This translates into CASQNAYNEQFF. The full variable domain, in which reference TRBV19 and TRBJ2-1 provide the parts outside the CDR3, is DGGITQSPKYLFRKEGQNVTLSCEQNLNHDAMYWYRQDPGQGLRLIYYSQIVNDFQKGDIAEGYSVSREKKESFPLTVTSAQKNPTAFYLCASQNAYNEQFFGPGTRLTVL.